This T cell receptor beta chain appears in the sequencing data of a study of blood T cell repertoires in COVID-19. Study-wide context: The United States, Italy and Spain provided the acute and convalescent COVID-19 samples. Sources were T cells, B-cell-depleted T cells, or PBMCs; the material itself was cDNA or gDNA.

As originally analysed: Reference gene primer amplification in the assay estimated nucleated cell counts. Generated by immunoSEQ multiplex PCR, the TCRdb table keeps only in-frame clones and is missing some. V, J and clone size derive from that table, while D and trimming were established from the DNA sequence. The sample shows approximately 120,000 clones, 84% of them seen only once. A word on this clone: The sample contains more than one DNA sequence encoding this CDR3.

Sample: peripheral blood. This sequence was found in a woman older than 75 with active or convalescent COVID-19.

DNA of the CDR3: TGCAGCGTTGGGACAGGGGGGGGTGAGCAGTTCTTC. It codes for CSVGTGGGEQFF. This chain links TRBV29-1 with TRBJ2-1, with TRBD1 identical over 10 bases. V dropped 4 bases and J dropped 9; count of bases not matched to a gene: 3. The CDR3 contains 12 residues. CDR1 is SQVTM and CDR2 is ANQGSEA in the germline V gene.